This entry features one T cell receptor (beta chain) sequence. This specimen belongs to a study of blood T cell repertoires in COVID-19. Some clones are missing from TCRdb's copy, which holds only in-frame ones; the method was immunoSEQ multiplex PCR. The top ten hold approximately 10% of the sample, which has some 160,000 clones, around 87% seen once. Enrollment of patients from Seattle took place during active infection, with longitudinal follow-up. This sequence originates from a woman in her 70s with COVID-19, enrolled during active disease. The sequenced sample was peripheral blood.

The CDR3 DNA reads TGTGCCAGCAGTCATGTGGGCCTTACCCCTGGAAACACCATATATTTT. The encoded protein is CASSHVGLTPGNTIYF. The rearrangement uses TRBV5-6 and TRBJ1-3; D is undetermined. Per germline, CDR1 SGHDT and CDR2 YYEEEE. V lost 5 bases to trimming and J lost 2 bases, with 17 bases between them. CDR3 length: 16 amino acids.